The 20 T cell receptor beta chains listed next were all sequenced from one sample in a study of cytomegalovirus exposure and HLA in healthy donors. Both 60 Vbeta primers and 13 Jbeta primers went into the PCR. Repertoires were generated with immunoSEQ multiplex PCR, while TCRdb's copy carries only in-frame clones and drops some. The sample includes 180,000 or so clones, about three quarters seen only once; the top ten take about 14%. Sequencing was done on a sample of PBMCs. The receptor set was obtained from a man over 45 in good health and CMV-seropositive.

The chain carries TRBV7-9 and TRBJ2-6; no firm D call. The CDR3 totals 15 residues. V was trimmed by 5 bases and J by 0 bases, leaving 8 bases between them. Germline CDR1 is SEHNR and CDR2 is FQNEAQ (reference sequence). The chain's CDR3 is CASSPPGSGANVLTF. In DNA, the CDR3 is TGTGCCAGCAGCCCCCCGGGCTCTGGGGCCAACGTCCTGACTTTC.

With regard to this clone: One end of the junction is discordant with germline, which a read error may explain. The gene calls are TRBV7-9 and TRBJ2-3, with 12 nucleotides matching TRBD2. The V gene's germline CDR1 is SEHNR and CDR2 FQNEAQ (reference sequence). The CDR3 sequence is 17 residues long. The CDR3 bases are TGTTCCAGCAGCCCCGGACTAGCGGGGCTTCGCACAGATACGCAGTATTTT. This sequence encodes CSSSPGLAGLRTDTQYF.

The chain joins TRBV9 to TRBJ1-4, with 11 bases matching TRBD1. Germline trimming cut 4 bases from V and 1 base from J; bases unmatched to any gene: 6. Germline V lookup: CDR1 SGDLS, CDR2 YYNGEE. The CDR3 is 17 amino acids. Written as DNA, the CDR3 is TGTGCCAGCAGCCCTAGGACAGGGGGCGTAACTAATGAAAAACTGTTTTTT. This codes for CASSPRTGGVTNEKLFF.

CDR3 in amino acids: CASSLRTGIWQPQHF. CDR3 bases: TGTGCCAGCAGCTTGCGGACAGGGATTTGGCAGCCCCAGCATTTT. The chain combines TRBV7-2 with TRBJ1-5; TRBD1 agrees at 8 bases. V gave up 3 bases and J gave up 7 bases; unmatched junction bases: 8. This CDR3 spans 15 amino acids. CDR1 is SGHTA and CDR2 is FQGNSA in the germline V gene.

The CDR3 sequence: CASSLILTGPQETQYF. CDR3 bases: TGCGCCAGCAGCTTGATCTTGACAGGTCCCCAAGAGACCCAGTACTTC. This chain uses TRBV5-1 with TRBJ2-5, with D perhaps TRBD1 (6 bases). The length of the CDR3 is 16 residues. Trimming shortened V by 1 base and J by 1 base, and 14 bases separated the two germline ends. Germline V gives CDR1 SGHRS, CDR2 YFSETQ.

With regard to this clone: Because the CDR3 is missing its conserved closing phenylalanine or tryptophan, this is likely a read error. No DNA is shown, since the ends of the CDR3 on it are uncertain; the CDR3 is the one TCRdb lists. This sequence joins TRBV7-9 and TRBJ2-3; the table's D call, TRBD1, has no DNA check behind it. CDR1 is SEHNR and CDR2 is FQNEAQ in the germline V gene (reference sequence). A total of 8 residues make up the CDR3, ends included. CDR3 protein: CASSLGQL.

The V call is TRBV27, the J call TRBJ1-4; D is uncertain. Germline assignment: CDR1 MNHEY and CDR2 SMNVEV (reference sequence). This CDR3 spans 12 amino acids. The V gene lost 3 bases and the J gene lost 4 bases, with 3 bases spanning the gap. CDR3 in amino acids: CASSFRNEKLFF. CDR3 nucleotide sequence: TGTGCCAGCAGTTTCCGTAATGAAAAACTGTTTTTT.

V and J are TRBV25-1 and TRBJ2-1, with D possibly matching TRBD1 (6 bases). The germline CDR1 and CDR2 sequences are MGHDK and SYGVNS. The CDR3 is 15 residues long. The ends were cut back, 2 bases at V and 7 bases at J, with 15 bases in the middle. CDR3 sequence reads: CASSEDLTGRNEQFF. CDR3 DNA sequence: TGTGCCAGCAGTGAAGACCTGACAGGTCGGAATGAGCAGTTCTTC.

J is TRBJ2-1 and V is TRBV5-1; the D is unclear. The CDR3 totals 14 residues. CDR1 is SGHRS, CDR2 YFSETQ, per germline. V was shortened by 0 bases and J by 7 bases, with 11 bases between the two germline ends. The CDR3 is CASSLGSTLNEQFF. The CDR3 region has the DNA TGCGCCAGCAGCTTGGGCAGTACCCTTAATGAGCAGTTCTTC.

The rearrangement uses TRBV7-9 and TRBJ2-7; 10 bases match TRBD1. Trimming removed 3 bases from V and 5 bases from J; junction bases left unmatched: 4. Per germline, CDR1 SEHNR and CDR2 FQNEAQ (reference sequence). The CDR3 loop spans 14 amino acids. CDR3 bases: TGTGCCAGCAGCTTGACAGGGGGCTTGGACGAGCAGTACTTC. Its protein product is CASSLTGGLDEQYF.

The rearrangement joins TRBV28 to TRBJ2-1; D remains ambiguous. Trimming took off 2 bases at V and 8 bases at J, with 7 bases between the two ends. CDR3 length equals 12 residues. From germline, CDR1 is MDHEN and CDR2 SYDVKM. This CDR3 is CASSLAAYEQFF. The CDR3 region has the DNA TGTGCCAGCAGTTTAGCGGCGTATGAGCAGTTCTTC.

The chain has TRBV6-6 and TRBJ2-3; 7 bases are shared with TRBD1. V trimming: 7 bases; J trimming: 6 bases; junction bases outside the gene matches: 13. The CDR3 is made up of 15 amino acids. CDR1 is MNHNY, CDR2 SVGAGI, per germline (reference sequence). CDR3 sequence (DNA): TGTGCCAGCATCTACGGGAAAGGGGGCGTCGATACGCAGTATTTT. Protein product: CASIYGKGGVDTQYF.

The chain recombines TRBV30 with TRBJ1-2; TRBD1 matches 9 bases. Germline V gene sequence: CDR1 GTSNPN, CDR2 SVGIG (reference sequence). With 0 bases clipped from V and 4 bases from J, the junction kept 6 bases outside the gene matches. The CDR3 sequence is 15 residues long. CDR3 protein: CAWSVLGQGSYGYTF. The CDR3 DNA sequence: TGTGCCTGGAGTGTACTGGGACAGGGCTCCTATGGCTACACCTTC.

V usage is TRBV6-1 and J usage is TRBJ2-7, with D possibly TRBD1 on 5 matching bases. In germline, CDR1 is MNHNS, CDR2 SASEGT. The length of the CDR3 is 14 residues. Trimming left V 2 bases short and J 3 bases short, with 11 bases between. The CDR3 reads CASSERGQGYEQYV. The CDR3 DNA is TGTGCCAGCAGTGAAAGGGGCCAAGGCTACGAGCAGTACGTC.

The J gene is TRBJ1-2, the V gene TRBV5-1; D perhaps matches TRBD1 (5 bases). CDR3 length equals 15 residues. Trimming left V 7 bases short and J 7 bases short, with 23 bases between. The germline gives CDR1 SGHRS, CDR2 YFSETQ. CDR3 protein: CASGATTVENSGYTF. The CDR3 nucleotides read TGCGCCAGCGGGGCTACCACGGTGGAAAATAGTGGCTACACCTTC. The variable domain in full, completed from reference TRBV5-1 and TRBJ1-2, reads KAGVTQTPRYLIKTRGQQVTLSCSPISGHRSVSWYQQTPGQGLQFLFEYFSETQRNKGNFPGRFSGRQFSNSRSEMNVSTLELGDSALYLCASGATTVENSGYTFGSGTRLTVV.

V is TRBV5-8 and J is TRBJ2-1, with D unresolved. The germline gives CDR1 SGHTS, CDR2 YDEGEE. V dropped 5 bases and J dropped 2 bases, with 8 bases sitting between them. This CDR3 has 13 amino acids. The CDR3 protein is CASRAGAYNEQFF. For the CDR3, the DNA is TGTGCCAGCAGAGCAGGTGCCTACAATGAGCAGTTCTTC.

V usage is TRBV2 and J usage is TRBJ1-5; unclear D gene. CDR1 and CDR2 from the germline V gene are SNHLY and FYNNEI. CDR3 length: 15 residues. V was pared by 3 bases and J by 5 bases, with 14 bases between. CDR3 in DNA: TGTGCCAGCAGTGACGGTTACGGGATGGATCAGCCCCAGCATTTT. This gives the protein CASSDGYGMDQPQHF.

The chain employs TRBV27 and TRBJ1-1; no definite D call. In germline, CDR1 is MNHEY, CDR2 SMNVEV (reference sequence). V shed 6 bases and J shed 6 bases, with 26 bases lying between them. This CDR3 comprises 17 residues. The CDR3 loop reads CASSLRPQSGLRPEAFF. In DNA, the CDR3 is TGTGCCAGCAGCCTACGGCCCCAGTCGGGGTTGAGGCCTGAAGCTTTCTTT.

The chain couples TRBV6-1 to TRBJ2-1; no definite D call. The V end was cut by 4 bases, the J end by 9 bases, with 13 bases between. The germline V gene has CDR1 MNHNS and CDR2 SASEGT. This CDR3 has 13 residues. CDR3 DNA: TGTGCCAGCAGTGCGACGTGGAGAACTGAGCAGTTCTTC. Amino acids: CASSATWRTEQFF.

The CDR3 reads CASSPRTGDYNEQFF. CDR3 bases: TGTGCCAGCAGCCCTCGGACAGGAGACTACAATGAGCAGTTCTTC. The chain couples TRBV7-2 to TRBJ2-1, with 7 positions matching TRBD1. J lost 3 bases, V lost 5 bases, and 7 bases had no gene match. The CDR3 has 15 amino acids. In germline, CDR1 is SGHTA, CDR2 FQGNSA. Variable domain in full (rest from reference TRBV7-2 and TRBJ2-1): GAGVSQSPSNKVTEKGKDVELRCDPISGHTALYWYRQSLGQGLEFLIYFQGNSAPDKSGLPSDRFSAERTGGSVSTLTIQRTQQEDSAVYLCASSPRTGDYNEQFFGPGTRLTVL.